The 18 T cell receptor beta chains in this list originate from one sample, sequenced in a study of blood T cell repertoires in COVID-19. The assay was immunoSEQ multiplex PCR, and TCRdb's table has in-frame clones only and misses some. The profile shows 150,000 to 250,000 clones, roughly 87% of them singletons. What was sequenced was PBMCs or T cells enriched from blood (not recorded which). These receptors all stem from a woman aged 25 to 45 who had recovered from COVID-19.

The gene calls are TRBV6-5 and TRBJ1-2, with a weak D call TRBD1 (6 bases). The V gene lost 2 bases and the J gene lost 0 bases, with 10 bases spanning the gap. CDR3 length equals 15 residues. The germline CDR1 and CDR2 sequences are MNHEY and SVGAGI. CDR3 sequence: CASSYGQIANYGYTF. The CDR3 coding sequence is TGTGCCAGCAGTTACGGACAGATAGCTAACTATGGCTACACCTTC.

The J gene is TRBJ2-7, the V gene TRBV18; D possibly corresponds to TRBD1 (6 bases). The V gene's germline CDR1 is KGHSH and CDR2 LQKENI. CDR3 size: 15 residues. Trimming left V 6 bases short and J 2 bases short, with 17 bases between. DNA for the CDR3: TGTGCCAGCTCCCCTCAGGGGCAGGGCCCCTACGAGCAGTACTTC. Translation: CASSPQGQGPYEQYF. Looking up the rest from reference TRBV18 and TRBJ2-7 gives the full variable domain: NAGVMQNPRHLVRRRGQEARLRCSPMKGHSHVYWYRQLPEEGLKFMVYLQKENIIDESGMPKERFSAEFPKEGPSILRIQQVVRGDSAAYFCASSPQGQGPYEQYFGPGTRLTVT.

This clone was seen only once. The chain combines TRBV12-2 with TRBJ2-1; TRBD2 is the table's D call, not checked against the DNA. TRBV12-2 is a known pseudogene. CDR3 length equals 15 residues. In nucleotides, the CDR3 is TGTGCAAGTCGCTCTAGCGGGAGTGTATTAGATGAGCAGTTCTTC. Its translation: CASRSSGSVLDEQFF.

The V call is TRBV19, the J call TRBJ2-1; D gene uncertain. Germline values: CDR1 LNHDA, CDR2 SQIVND (reference sequence). The CDR3 is 13 amino acids. Trimming removed 5 bases from V and 12 bases from J, with 17 bases in between. CDR3 in amino acids: CASSAPPPAAQFF. CDR3 bases: TGTGCCAGTAGTGCCCCGCCTCCGGCGGCGCAGTTCTTC.

The chain has TRBV5-4 and TRBJ1-5; possibly TRBD1 for D (5 bases). CDR3 length: 14 residues. Germline-derived CDR1 and CDR2 are SGHNT and YYREEE (reference sequence). V lost 4 bases, J lost 9 bases, and 17 bases lay in between. CDR3 loop: CASSLWGVVGPQHF. The CDR3 nucleotides are TGTGCCAGCAGCCTGTGGGGGGTCGTGGGGCCCCAGCATTTT.

The rearrangement uses TRBV19 and TRBJ1-4, with TRBD1 matching 8 bases. J was trimmed by 8 bases and V by 4 bases; bases with no gene match: 12. The CDR3 has 16 amino acids. Germline V gene data show CDR1 as LNHDA and CDR2 as SQIVND (reference sequence). CDR3 sequence: CASSTLPGQVGEKLFF. CDR3 bases: TGTGCCAGTAGTACCCTACCGGGACAGGTGGGCGAAAAACTGTTTTTT.

J is TRBJ2-7 and V is TRBV6-1; 10 nucleotides match TRBD2. Unmatched junction bases numbered 6, after V lost 2 bases and J lost 5 bases. CDR1 is MNHNS and CDR2 is SASEGT in the germline V gene. This CDR3 contains 15 residues. CDR3: CASSEQLAGANEQYF. CDR3 DNA: TGTGCCAGCAGTGAACAGCTAGCGGGAGCCAACGAGCAGTACTTC.

The V and J genes are TRBV12-5 and TRBJ1-1; D gene ambiguous. The V and J ends lost 5 bases and 4 bases respectively, with 11 bases between them. Germline-derived CDR1 and CDR2 are LGHNT and FRNRAP. CDR3 length equals 13 residues. The DNA of the CDR3 is TGTGCTAGTGGTCTTCGTTCCGTCACTGAAGCTTTCTTT. Translation gives CASGLRSVTEAFF.

The chain links TRBV5-1 to TRBJ2-1, with 11 bases identical to TRBD2. The J segment lost 9 bases and the V segment lost 6 bases, leaving 14 bases of the junction unmatched. CDR3 size: 16 residues. Germline V CDR1 and CDR2: SGHRS, YFSETQ. This chain's CDR3 is CASTIILAGDLGEQFF. CDR3 bases: TGCGCCAGCACCATAATACTAGCGGGAGATCTCGGTGAGCAGTTCTTC.

The chain links TRBV29-1 to TRBJ2-1, with D possibly TRBD2 on 5 matching bases. This CDR3 comprises 10 residues. Germline CDR1 and CDR2: SQVTM and ANQGSEA. V was pared by 2 bases and J by 10 bases, with 6 bases between. This chain's CDR3 is CSVETGEQFF. For the CDR3, the DNA is TGCAGCGTTGAAACGGGAGAGCAGTTCTTC.

The chain joins TRBV7-2 to TRBJ2-5; D gene uncertain. Germline V gives CDR1 SGHTA, CDR2 FQGNSA. Trimming shortened V by 0 bases and J by 4 bases, and 9 bases separated the two germline ends. The CDR3 has 14 amino acids. CDR3 loop: CASSLAFGRETQYF. CDR3 DNA sequence: TGTGCCAGCAGCTTAGCCTTTGGCCGAGAGACCCAGTACTTC.

V usage is TRBV6-6 and J usage is TRBJ2-7; D not certain. This CDR3 region has 11 residues. Between the trimmed V and J ends, which lost 5 bases and 4 bases, there was a span of 6 bases. Looked up from germline, CDR1 is MNHNY and CDR2 is SVGAGI (reference sequence). CDR3 in DNA: TGTGCCAGCAGTCCCCTATACGAGCAGTACTTC. This translates into CASSPLYEQYF.

The genes are TRBV6-6 and TRBJ1-4, with TRBD1 as a possible D gene (5 bases). CDR1 is MNHNY, CDR2 SVGAGI, per germline (reference sequence). Trimming removed 7 bases at V and 8 bases at J, with 17 bases between. This CDR3 region has 14 residues. The CDR3 DNA reads as TGTGCCAGCAAACGAGATGGCCGGGGGGAAAAACTGTTTTTT. It yields the protein CASKRDGRGEKLFF.

This chain connects TRBV6-5 to TRBJ1-2; D is uncertain. V was pared by 6 bases and J by 5 bases, with 7 bases between. This CDR3 contains 11 residues. The germline gives CDR1 MNHEY, CDR2 SVGAGI. DNA of the CDR3: TGTGCCAGCAGCCCGTTATATGGCTACACCTTC. Translating gives CASSPLYGYTF.

J is TRBJ1-6 and V is TRBV6-2 or TRBV6-3, with a tentative D call TRBD1 (6 bases). Trimming pared 6 bases from V and 0 bases from J, leaving 12 bases between. The CDR3 runs 16 residues. Germline values: CDR1 MNHEY, CDR2 SVGEGT. CDR3 nucleotides: TGTGCCAGCAGCCCAGGGGCGAGCTCCTATAATTCACCCCTCCACTTT. Its protein is CASSPGASSYNSPLHF.

The chain combines TRBV18 with TRBJ2-7, with 10 nucleotides matching TRBD1. J lost 4 bases, V lost 3 bases, and 9 bases had no gene match. Germline values: CDR1 KGHSH, CDR2 LQKENI. The CDR3 has 16 amino acids. CDR3 sequence (DNA): TGTGCCAGCTCACCCCCTCCGCGGGACAGGGGATACGAGCAGTACTTC. It codes for CASSPPPRDRGYEQYF.

This chain uses TRBV3-1 (or the pseudogene TRBV3-2) with TRBJ1-1; D is unresolved. The CDR3 has 12 amino acids. V was trimmed by 2 bases and J by 7 bases, leaving 8 bases between them. Germline CDR1 reads LGHDT; CDR2 reads YNNKEL (reference sequence). The CDR3 coding sequence is TGTGCCAGCAGCCAAAGCCCGCTTGAAGCTTTCTTT. Its translation is CASSQSPLEAFF.

The chain links TRBV28 to TRBJ2-7; the match to TRBD1 covers 8 bases. V trimming: 5 bases; J trimming: 5 bases; junction bases outside the gene matches: 14. Germline V gene lookup returns CDR1 MDHEN and CDR2 SYDVKM. The CDR3 runs 16 residues. CDR3 DNA: TGTGCCAGCAGTACATACGGACAGGGAAACGGGCACGAGCAGTACTTC. Translation: CASSTYGQGNGHEQYF.